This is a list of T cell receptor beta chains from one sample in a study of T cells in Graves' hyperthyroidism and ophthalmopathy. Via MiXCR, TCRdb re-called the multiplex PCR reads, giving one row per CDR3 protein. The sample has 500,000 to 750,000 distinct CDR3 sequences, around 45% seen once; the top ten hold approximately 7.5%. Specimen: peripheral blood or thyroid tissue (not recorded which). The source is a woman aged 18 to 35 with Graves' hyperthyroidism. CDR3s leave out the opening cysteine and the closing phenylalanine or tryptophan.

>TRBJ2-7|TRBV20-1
SAPPSGQPPAYEQY
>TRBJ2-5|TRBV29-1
SVDCFGVVETQY
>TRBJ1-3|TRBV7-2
ASSPIN
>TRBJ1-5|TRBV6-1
ASSQGQGGGQPQH
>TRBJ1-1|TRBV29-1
SYSNRNTEAF
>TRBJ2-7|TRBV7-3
ASSPGAAYNEQY
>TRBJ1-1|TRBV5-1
ASSLSVGDTEAF
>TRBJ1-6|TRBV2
ARDAQRNSPLH
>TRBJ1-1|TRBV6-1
ASSETGDNEAF
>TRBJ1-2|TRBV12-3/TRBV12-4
ASSPGTSYT
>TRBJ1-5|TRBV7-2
ASSPDYDQPQH
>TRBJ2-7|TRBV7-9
ASSRTGGVDEQY
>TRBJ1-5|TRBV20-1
SARLRSTRGNQPQH
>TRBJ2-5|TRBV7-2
ASSSIRDRETRETQY
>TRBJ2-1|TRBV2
ASSSGTGYHNEQF
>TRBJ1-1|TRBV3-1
ASSQRTANTEAF
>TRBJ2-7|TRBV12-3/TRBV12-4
ASRSRDTGGGGKYEQY
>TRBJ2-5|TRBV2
ASSESSAETQY
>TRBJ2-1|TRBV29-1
SVVGDNEQF
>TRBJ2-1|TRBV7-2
ASRPLADNEQF
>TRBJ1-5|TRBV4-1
ASSQVYSNQPQH
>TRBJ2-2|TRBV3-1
ASSQETVYTGELF
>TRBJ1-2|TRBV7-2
ASSRQGGLDYGYT
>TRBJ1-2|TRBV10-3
AISGWGRGYT
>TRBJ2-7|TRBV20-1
SARTSGSRDEQY
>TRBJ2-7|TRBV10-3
AISDKHFGTSGSRDYTYEQY
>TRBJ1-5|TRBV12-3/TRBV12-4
ASSSYRNQPQH
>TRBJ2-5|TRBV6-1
ASRGLGLETQY
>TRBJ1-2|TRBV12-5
ASGFPDRYIYGYT
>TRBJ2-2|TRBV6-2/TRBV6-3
APREHPNTGELF
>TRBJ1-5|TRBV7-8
ASSLVHTKRQETQH
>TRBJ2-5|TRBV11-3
ASSLGTSGRAPF
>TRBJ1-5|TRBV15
ATSTGRVGQPQH
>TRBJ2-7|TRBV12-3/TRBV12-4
AGSPRPADEQY
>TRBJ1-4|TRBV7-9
ASSLAWTDEKLF
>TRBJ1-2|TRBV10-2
ASSEVGAYGYT
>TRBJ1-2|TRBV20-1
SASSDRNYGYT
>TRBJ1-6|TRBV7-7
ASSLTGGYNSPLH
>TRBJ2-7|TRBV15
ATSNRGSSYEQY
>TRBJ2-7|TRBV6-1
ASSELIEQY
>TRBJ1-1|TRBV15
ATSRDGEGTEAF
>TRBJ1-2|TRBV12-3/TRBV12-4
ASSQPGGASGYT
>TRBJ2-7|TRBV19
ASSNQAGGIGEQY
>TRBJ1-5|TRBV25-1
ASSEFKGGEPQH
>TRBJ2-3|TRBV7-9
ASSGSTDTQY
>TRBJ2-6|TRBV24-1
ATSDPPGGDGANVLT
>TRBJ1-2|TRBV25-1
ASRPNYGYT
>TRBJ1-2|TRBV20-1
SARDSGFGYT
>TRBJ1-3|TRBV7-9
ASSSGPVGGTIY
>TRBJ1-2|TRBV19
ATKDREYGYT
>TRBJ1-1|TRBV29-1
SSRDRGTEAF
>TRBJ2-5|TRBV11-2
ASSPARAVLTETQY
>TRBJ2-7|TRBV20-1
SARVTGAYEQY
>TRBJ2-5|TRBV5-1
ASSLAGSQKETQY
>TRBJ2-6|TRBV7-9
ASSLTGGLGANVLT